These T cell receptor beta chains were read from a single sample in a study of blood T cell repertoires in COVID-19. Produced via immunoSEQ multiplex PCR; TCRdb's table is partial and in-frame only. This table holds 250,000 to 300,000 clones, 85% to 90% found once. Sequences were obtained from peripheral blood. The source of these receptors is a woman between 40 and 50 years old who had recovered from COVID-19. Both conserved end residues are part of each CDR3. Fields, in order: D gene, clone size, J gene, V gene, CDR3 protein, CDR3 DNA. A D gene is named only where the DNA matches it firmly. Clone size is not always given. Where it is, it says once, few, many or a class for expanded clones.

TRBD1 few TRBJ1-5 TRBV6-2/TRBV6-3 CASRPGQGGQPQHF TGTGCCAGCAGACCTGGACAGGGTGGTCAGCCCCAGCATTTT
. . TRBJ2-2 TRBV2 CASSESGIGELFF TGTGCCAGCAGTGAATCGGGGATCGGGGAGCTGTTTTTT
. . TRBJ2-3 TRBV2 CASSELTRQSTDTQYF TGTGCCAGCAGTGAACTAACTCGTCAAAGCACAGATACGCAGTATTTT
. . TRBJ2-5 TRBV13 CASSLGALQETQYF TGTGCCAGCAGCTTAGGAGCGCTCCAAGAGACCCAGTACTTC
TRBD2 . TRBJ2-3 TRBV24-1 CATSFSGGDTQYF TGTGCCACCAGTTTTAGCGGGGGAGATACGCAGTATTTT
TRBD1 . TRBJ1-2 TRBV4-2 CASSQAGGPANYGYTF TGTGCCAGCAGCCAAGCAGGGGGACCAGCTAACTATGGCTACACCTTC
. . TRBJ1-6 TRBV19 CASSIRGQSSNSPLHF TGTGCCAGTAGTATTCGCGGACAGTCTTCGAATTCACCCCTCCACTTT
. . TRBJ2-3 TRBV18 CASSRSPVLGHTQYF TGTGCCAGCTCGCGGAGCCCCGTGTTAGGCCATACGCAGTATTTT
TRBD1 . TRBJ2-3 TRBV10-1 CASSEGQGTDTQYF TGCGCCAGCAGCGAAGGACAGGGCACAGATACGCAGTATTTT
TRBD2 . TRBJ2-1 TRBV27 CASRRAGTSGNEQFF TGTGCCAGCAGACGGGCCGGGACTAGCGGGAATGAGCAGTTCTTC
. . TRBJ2-1 TRBV5-1 CASRDRGVYNEQFF TGCGCCAGCAGGGACAGAGGGGTATACAATGAGCAGTTCTTC
. . TRBJ2-3 TRBV11-2 CASSQRSQRTTDTQYF TGTGCCAGCAGCCAGAGGTCCCAGCGCACCACAGATACGCAGTATTTT
TRBD1 . TRBJ1-4 TRBV19 CASSRDRAPNEKLFF TGTGCCAGTAGTAGAGACAGGGCACCTAATGAAAAACTGTTTTTT
. . TRBJ1-5 TRBV7-9 CASSPGMDSNQPQHF TGTGCCAGCAGTCCCGGGATGGATAGCAATCAGCCCCAGCATTTT
. . TRBJ2-1 TRBV24-1 CATSDLTGIGEQFF TGTGCCACCAGTGATTTGACAGGGATAGGTGAGCAGTTCTTC
TRBD2 . TRBJ2-3 TRBV27 CASSLYERGPLTADTQYF TGTGCCAGCAGTTTGTATGAGCGGGGGCCCCTCACGGCAGATACGCAGTATTTT
TRBD2 . TRBJ2-7 TRBV20-1 CSASLVAGGYEQYF TGCAGTGCTAGTTTGGTAGCGGGGGGCTACGAGCAGTACTTC
. . TRBJ1-1 TRBV30 CAWSVRENTEAFF TGTGCCTGGAGTGTCCGGGAGAACACTGAAGCTTTCTTT
. few TRBJ2-7 TRBV7-6 CASSIGTDPGVEQYF TGTGCCAGCAGCATTGGGACAGACCCGGGGGTCGAGCAGTACTTC
. . TRBJ1-5 TRBV19 CASMSYNQPQHF TGTGCCAGTATGAGTTACAATCAGCCCCAGCATTTT
. once TRBJ1-1 TRBV7-9 CASSLNIQGPEAFF TGTGCCAGCAGCCTGAATATACAGGGACCTGAAGCTTTCTTT
. . TRBJ2-4 TRBV11-3 CASSPTSIGKNIQYF TGTGCCAGCAGCCCCACCTCGATCGGGAAGAACATTCAGTACTTC
TRBD1 few TRBJ2-1 TRBV30 CAWTGGNEQFF TGTGCCTGGACAGGGGGCAACGAGCAGTTCTTC
. . TRBJ2-6 TRBV7-2 CASSQGRSGANVLTF TGTGCCAGCAGTCAAGGAAGGAGTGGGGCCAACGTCCTGACTTTC
TRBD2 . TRBJ2-1 TRBV2 CASSARGGALEQFF TGTGCCAGCAGTGCTCGCGGGGGGGCCCTCGAGCAGTTCTTC
. . TRBJ2-3 TRBV2 CASSENVETDTQYF TGTGCCAGCAGTGAGAATGTAGAGACAGATACGCAGTATTTT
. . TRBJ2-5 TRBV6-1 CASTVGSQETQYF TGTGCCAGCACGGTGGGCAGCCAAGAGACCCAGTACTTC
TRBD1 once TRBJ1-1 TRBV28 CASRPTGGTEAFF TGTGCCAGCAGACCGACAGGGGGCACTGAAGCTTTCTTT
. . TRBJ2-3 TRBV27 CASRGGGDTQYF TGTGCCAGCAGGGGGGGTGGCGATACGCAGTATTTT
TRBD1 . TRBJ1-2 TRBV29-1 CSVVQGEFYGYTF TGCAGCGTTGTTCAGGGGGAGTTCTATGGCTACACCTTC
. . TRBJ2-5 TRBV5-1 CASSLVGGQETQYF TGCGCCAGCAGCTTGGTAGGAGGGCAAGAGACCCAGTACTTC
. . TRBJ2-7 TRBV3-1/TRBV3-2 CASSPYLAGGNEQYF TGTGCCAGCAGCCCATACCTGGCAGGGGGGAACGAGCAGTACTTC
TRBD1 . TRBJ1-3 TRBV6-5 CASSYSEGASATIYF TGTGCCAGCAGTTACTCAGAGGGGGCCTCTGCCACCATATATTTT
. many TRBJ2-2 TRBV9 CASSPGSANTGELFF TGTGCCAGCAGCCCCGGGAGCGCGAACACCGGGGAGCTGTTTTTT
. . TRBJ1-2 TRBV18 CASSDKISGYTF TGTGCCAGCTCGGACAAGATCTCTGGCTACACCTTC
TRBD1 . TRBJ1-2 TRBV3-1/TRBV3-2 CASSQDLVDRVGYTF TGTGCCAGCAGCCAAGATCTTGTCGACAGGGTTGGCTACACCTTC
. . TRBJ1-1 TRBV10-1 CATSEYYKSEAFF TGCGCCACCTCGGAGTATTATAAATCTGAAGCTTTCTTT
. . TRBJ1-1 TRBV11-2 CASSRPGGTEAFF TGTGCCAGCAGCCGCCCCGGGGGCACTGAAGCTTTCTTT
. . TRBJ2-4 TRBV4-1 CASSQDSLENIQYF TGCGCCAGCAGCCAAGATTCACTGGAAAACATTCAGTACTTC
TRBD2 . TRBJ2-3 TRBV2 CASSDPSGPSTDTQYF TGTGCCAGCAGTGATCCTAGCGGGCCGAGCACAGATACGCAGTATTTT
TRBD1 . TRBJ1-4 TRBV30 CAWRGTATNEKLFF TGTGCCTGGAGAGGGACAGCTACTAATGAAAAACTGTTTTTT
TRBD1 . TRBJ1-6 TRBV7-8 CASREGAYSPLHF TGTGCCAGCAGGGAGGGGGCTTATTCACCCCTCCACTTT
TRBD1 . TRBJ1-4 TRBV29-1 CSVAPQGVEKLFF TGCAGCGTTGCCCCGCAGGGGGTAGAAAAACTGTTTTTT
TRBD1 . TRBJ1-2 TRBV6-5 CASSYTRGFNYGYTF TGTGCCAGCAGTTACACCAGGGGGTTTAACTATGGCTACACCTTC
TRBD2 . TRBJ2-1 TRBV9 CASSVGSGGYNEQFF TGTGCCAGCAGCGTCGGTAGCGGGGGCTACAATGAGCAGTTCTTC
. . TRBJ1-2 TRBV9 CASSAGIQGTGYTF TGTGCCAGCAGCGCCGGTATACAGGGAACGGGCTACACCTTC
TRBD1 . TRBJ2-5 TRBV2 CASRRGQGDRNQETQYF TGTGCCAGCAGGAGGGGACAGGGGGATCGAAACCAAGAGACCCAGTACTTC
. . TRBJ1-2 TRBV2 CASSYRRDPYGYTF TGTGCCAGCAGTTATCGGAGAGACCCCTATGGCTACACCTTC
. . TRBJ1-1 TRBV6-5 CASSYRGAGYTEAFF TGTGCCAGCAGTTACCGGGGGGCTGGGTACACTGAAGCTTTCTTT
. . TRBJ1-2 TRBV6-5 CASSPPGRYGYTF TGTGCCAGCAGTCCCCCAGGGCGCTATGGCTACACCTTC
. . TRBJ2-5 TRBV6-1 CASSEPFGGLETQYF TGTGCCAGCAGTGAGCCGTTCGGCGGATTAGAGACCCAGTACTTC
. . TRBJ1-1 TRBV5-8 CASSLREAFF TGTGCCAGCAGCTTACGGGAAGCTTTCTTT